The 32 T cell receptor beta chains given below trace back to one sample, sequenced in a study of response to subunit inactivated influenza vaccine. One entry per CDR3 protein, called by TCRdb with MiXCR from the RT-PCR reads. Of about 620,000 distinct CDR3 sequences listed, 10% to 12% were seen once; the top ten hold more than 9.5%. The data were also submitted as part of a second study, on T cells expressing NK-cell markers. As reported in that work: TCR beta libraries carry UMIs added by 5'RACE template switching.

The sequenced sample was PBMCs from blood, obtained on the day of vaccination. The source of these receptors is a middle-aged man who received an inactivated influenza vaccine.

The V call is TRBV6-5, the J call TRBJ2-5; D is unresolved. The germline V and J ends were trimmed by 0 bases and 2 bases, with 13 bases remaining between them. CDR1 and CDR2 from the germline V gene are MNHEY and SVGAGI. The CDR3 spans 16 residues. In DNA form, the CDR3 reads TGTGCCAGCAGTTACTCGTTGGCTGTCTTTCAAGAGACCCAGTACTTC. Protein: CASSYSLAVFQETQYF.

V and J are TRBV29-1 and TRBJ2-5; D call uncertain. CDR1 and CDR2 (germline): SQVTM, ANQGSEA. V lost 6 bases to trimming and J lost 2 bases, with 10 bases between them. The CDR3 has 12 amino acids. DNA of the CDR3: TGCAGCGTCATCGGGCCACAAGAGACCCAGTACTTC. It codes for CSVIGPQETQYF.

In this sample, this clonotype turned up a few times. The V and J genes are TRBV5-1 and TRBJ1-1; D might be TRBD1 (6 bases). This CDR3 is built from 14 residues. Germline loops: CDR1 SGHRS, CDR2 YFSETQ. Trimming took off 10 bases at V and 1 base at J, with 17 bases between the two ends. CDR3 amino acids: CACQEQGSNTEAFF. As DNA, the CDR3 is TGCGCCTGCCAGGAACAGGGCTCGAACACTGAAGCTTTCTTT.

The sample holds a few counts of this clonotype. This rearrangement joins TRBV11-2 to TRBJ1-1; weak D call: TRBD1 (5 bases). The CDR3 has 14 amino acids. V was shortened by 4 bases and J by 1 base, with 10 bases between the two germline ends. The germline V gene encodes CDR1 SGHAT and CDR2 FQNNGV. The DNA for the CDR3 is TGTGCCAGCAGCTCCAGGGAACAGAACACTGAAGCTTTCTTT. Translating gives CASSSREQNTEAFF.

This clonotype came up a few times. The chain uses TRBV18 and TRBJ2-1, with D unresolved. V shed 8 bases and J shed 0 bases, with 11 bases lying between them. From germline, CDR1 is KGHSH and CDR2 LQKENI. The length of the CDR3 is 14 residues. The CDR3 reads CASTTAVSYNEQFF. CDR3 sequence (DNA): TGTGCCAGCACCACGGCGGTCTCCTACAATGAGCAGTTCTTC.

V gene TRBV29-1 combines with J gene TRBJ1-2; tentatively, D is TRBD1 (6 bases). CDR1 is SQVTM and CDR2 is ANQGSEA in the germline V gene. CDR3 length: 17 residues. Trimming removed 6 bases at V and 0 bases at J, with 23 bases between. The CDR3 coding sequence is TGCAGCGTAAACCCGGGAGGGGGGCGCAGGTCTAACTATGGCTACACCTTC. Translating gives CSVNPGGGRRSNYGYTF.

This clonotype has a count of ten or more. The genes are TRBV7-4 and TRBJ1-2, with D hard to call. The germline gives CDR1 SGHVT, CDR2 SQSDAQ. Deletions cut 2 bases from V and 4 bases from J, with 11 bases between. The CDR3 has 14 amino acids. CDR3 region: CASSLLCRTYGYTF. The CDR3 region has the DNA TGTGCCAGCAGCTTACTATGCAGAACCTATGGCTACACCTTC.

V and J are TRBV19 and TRBJ2-2, with D tentatively TRBD2 (5 bases). Germline CDR1 reads LNHDA; CDR2 reads SQIVND (reference sequence). This CDR3 is built from 17 residues. V lost 6 bases, J lost 6 bases, and 23 bases lay in between. The CDR3 sequence: CASRPRGVAARAGELFF. CDR3 DNA: TGTGCCAGTAGACCCCGGGGTGTGGCAGCAAGAGCCGGGGAGCTGTTTTTT.

The chain links TRBV27 to TRBJ2-3; TRBD2 agrees at 11 bases. V shed 5 bases and J 2 bases; nucleotides not matched to a gene: 6. There are 16 residues in the CDR3. The germline V gene encodes CDR1 MNHEY and CDR2 SMNVEV (reference sequence). CDR3 sequence: CASSATSGGLTDTQYF. The DNA of the CDR3 is TGTGCCAGCAGTGCTACTAGCGGGGGACTCACAGATACGCAGTATTTT.

The rearrangement uses TRBV11-1 and TRBJ2-1, with 12 positions matching TRBD2. This CDR3 is 18 amino acids long. Per the germline V gene, CDR1 is SGHAT and CDR2 is FQDESV (reference sequence). V gave up 5 bases and J gave up 0 bases; unmatched junction bases: 8. CDR3 sequence (DNA): TGTGCCAGCAGCCGGACTAGCGGGGCCCCGAGCTCCTACAATGAGCAGTTCTTC. Residues: CASSRTSGAPSSYNEQFF.

This clonotype was counted only a few times. The rearrangement joins TRBV5-1 to TRBJ2-1; unclear D gene. V dropped 0 bases and J dropped 8 bases, with 12 bases sitting between them. The CDR3 length is 14 residues. Per germline, CDR1 SGHRS and CDR2 YFSETQ. CDR3 protein: CASSLGFAGHEQFF. In nucleotides, the CDR3 is TGCGCCAGCAGCTTGGGCTTCGCAGGCCATGAGCAGTTCTTC.

The sample holds many counts of this clonotype. The gene calls are TRBV6-5 and TRBJ2-7; unclear D gene. Germline V gene sequence: CDR1 MNHEY, CDR2 SVGAGI. V was pared by 0 bases and J by 7 bases, with 13 bases between. This CDR3 region has 14 residues. The CDR3 nucleotides are TGTGCCAGCAGTTACTCGATGGGAAGGATGGAGCAGTACTTC. Amino acid sequence: CASSYSMGRMEQYF.

This chain links TRBV7-8 with TRBJ2-1; D perhaps matches TRBD1 (5 bases). CDR3 size: 16 residues. Germline V gene sequence: CDR1 SGHVS, CDR2 FQNEAQ. Deletions cut 7 bases from V and 2 bases from J, with 18 bases between. Here the CDR3 DNA reads TGTGCCAGCACCCCAATGGGGCGATCGGCCTACAATGAGCAGTTCTTC. This translates into CASTPMGRSAYNEQFF.

CDR3 protein: CASSLPTRGPSVAYEQFF. CDR3 nucleotides: TGTGCCAGCAGCTTACCTACACGGGGGCCTAGCGTTGCCTACGAGCAGTTCTTC. J is TRBJ2-7 and V is TRBV28; the D gene could be TRBD1 or TRBD2 (6 bases each). Judging by the DNA end, TRBJ2-1 fits better; the J call may be wrong. CDR3 length equals 18 residues. Germline assignment: CDR1 MDHEN and CDR2 SYDVKM.

This clonotype has a handful of counts. Germline is not matched at one junction end, which may reflect a read error. This chain links TRBV7-9 with TRBJ2-1, with 7 positions matching TRBD1. Germline V gene lookup returns CDR1 SEHNR and CDR2 FQNEAQ (reference sequence). This CDR3 has 15 residues. The CDR3 DNA follows: TGTGCCAGCAGGTACAGGGGCGGCTCCGACAATGAGCAGTTCTTC. Translated, it gives CASRYRGGSDNEQFF.

This clonotype has just one count. This chain uses TRBV28 with TRBJ2-7; either TRBD1 or TRBD2 may supply D (5 bases each). CDR1 is MDHEN and CDR2 is SYDVKM in the germline V gene. This CDR3 has 14 amino acids. V dropped 2 bases and J dropped 9 bases, with 17 bases sitting between them. CDR3 region: CASSLGGSLTWQYF. Written as DNA, the CDR3 is TGTGCCAGCAGTTTAGGGGGTTCTCTGACTTGGCAGTACTTC.

The CDR3 protein is CASSLGTSGESYEQYF. CDR3 DNA sequence: TGTGCCAGCAGCCTCGGGACTAGCGGGGAGTCTTACGAGCAGTACTTC. V is TRBV6-2 or TRBV6-3 and J is TRBJ2-7; 13 positions match TRBD2. The CDR3 runs 16 residues. Germline V lookup: CDR1 MNHEY, CDR2 SVGEGT. V was pared by 6 bases and J by 4 bases, with 9 bases of the junction left unmatched.

This clonotype showed up just a few times. The V gene is TRBV5-1, the J gene TRBJ2-3; TRBD2 is a possible D gene (6 bases). From germline, CDR1 is SGHRS and CDR2 YFSETQ. The CDR3 has 15 amino acids. With 0 bases removed from V and 14 bases from J, the gap between germline ends came to 22 bases. CDR3 DNA sequence: TGCGCCAGCAGCTTGGCGGGACCTAATCGGACGCGGGGGTATTTT. This gives the protein CASSLAGPNRTRGYF.

In this sample, this clonotype turned up a few times. The chain couples TRBV4-3 to TRBJ2-3; TRBD2 aligns across 7 bases. The CDR3 runs to 18 residues. Looked up from germline, CDR1 is LGHNA and CDR2 is YSLEER. The junction had 13 bases not matched to a gene; V was cut back by 4 bases and J by 0 bases. The DNA of the CDR3 is TGCGCCAGCAGCCCAAGATTGGGATACGGGAGGAGCACAGATACGCAGTATTTT. It yields the protein CASSPRLGYGRSTDTQYF.

In this sample, this clonotype turned up a few times. The chain combines TRBV5-1 with TRBJ1-1; D is possibly TRBD1 (5 bases). The V and J ends lost 4 bases and 3 bases respectively, with 16 bases between them. Germline V gene sequence: CDR1 SGHRS, CDR2 YFSETQ. The CDR3 has 15 amino acids. CDR3 residues: CASSHGATGHTEAFF. The CDR3 coding sequence is TGCGCCAGCAGCCATGGGGCCACCGGGCACACTGAAGCTTTCTTT. The variable domain in full, with the rest retrieved from reference TRBV5-1 and TRBJ1-1, is KAGVTQTPRYLIKTRGQQVTLSCSPISGHRSVSWYQQTPGQGLQFLFEYFSETQRNKGNFPGRFSGRQFSNSRSEMNVSTLELGDSALYLCASSHGATGHTEAFFGQGTRLTVV.

This clonotype occurred many times. V and J are TRBV15 and TRBJ2-7; D is perhaps TRBD1 (6 bases). The V gene's germline CDR1 is LNHNV and CDR2 YYDKDF (reference sequence). Trimming stripped 0 bases from V and 7 bases from J, with 13 bases between. This CDR3 has 14 amino acids. This chain's CDR3 is CATSREGRGREQYF. The CDR3, as DNA: TGTGCCACCAGCAGAGAGGGCAGGGGACGGGAGCAGTACTTC.

Here the CDR3 reads CAISESGSREKLFF. Written as DNA, the CDR3 is TGTGCCATCAGTGAGTCCGGATCGAGAGAAAAACTGTTTTTT. The V gene is TRBV10-3, the J gene TRBJ1-4; the D is unclear. The V end lost 0 bases, the J end lost 8 bases, and 10 bases lay between the germline ends. Germline CDR1 and CDR2: ENHRY and SYGVKD. The CDR3 loop spans 14 amino acids.

Notes on this clonotype: A much bigger clone sits one base away, suggesting this may be a read error. This chain uses TRBV5-1 with TRBJ2-5; D gene unclear. Germline CDR1 SGHRS, CDR2 YFSETQ. Trimming left V 0 bases short and J 6 bases short, with 12 bases between. The CDR3 is 14 amino acids. The CDR3 spells CASSLGWEGQTQYF. The CDR3 nucleotides are TGCGCCAGCAGCTTGGGTTGGGAAGGACAGACCCAGTACTTC.

This clonotype was observed a few times. This rearrangement joins TRBV4-3 to TRBJ2-2, with 10 bases identical to TRBD2. Unmatched junction bases numbered 5, after V lost 4 bases and J lost 0 bases. Per germline, CDR1 LGHNA and CDR2 YSLEER. This CDR3 is 17 amino acids long. The CDR3 loop reads CASSLGLAASNTGELFF. The DNA for the CDR3 is TGCGCCAGCAGCCTCGGACTAGCGGCATCGAACACCGGGGAGCTGTTTTTT.

This clonotype was found many times. The rearrangement joins TRBV10-3 to TRBJ2-1; D ambiguous. CDR3 length: 14 amino acids. Trimming pared 6 bases from V and 8 bases from J, leaving 17 bases between. Germline V gene sequence: CDR1 ENHRY, CDR2 SYGVKD. The CDR3 bases are TGTGCCATCAGGACCCAAATAGGTGTCGATGAGCAGTTCTTC. It translates to CAIRTQIGVDEQFF.

This chain connects TRBV4-3 to TRBJ2-3; possible D gene TRBD2, 6 bases. This CDR3 is 16 amino acids long. Germline values: CDR1 LGHNA, CDR2 YSLEER. V lost 0 bases to trimming and J lost 3 bases, with 13 bases between them. The CDR3 sequence: CASSQESGFSTDTQYF. Here the CDR3 DNA reads TGCGCCAGCAGCCAAGAGAGCGGGTTCTCGACAGATACGCAGTATTTT.

The V call is TRBV13, the J call TRBJ2-5, with D hard to call. The CDR3 spans 14 residues. Trimming removed 5 bases from V and 2 bases from J, with 12 bases in between. Germline loops: CDR1 PRHDT, CDR2 FYEKMQ (reference sequence). The CDR3 nucleotides read TGTGCCAGCAGCCGTAAACTACTTCAAGAGACCCAGTACTTC. As protein: CASSRKLLQETQYF.

This chain uses TRBV12-3 or TRBV12-4 with TRBJ2-3; D remains ambiguous. CDR3 length equals 13 residues. V lost 2 bases to trimming and J lost 6 bases, with 9 bases between them. CDR3 amino acids: CASSLWSGDTQYF. The CDR3, as DNA: TGTGCCAGCAGTTTATGGTCTGGGGATACGCAGTATTTT.

V and J are TRBV5-1 and TRBJ2-5; the D is unclear. Germline V gives CDR1 SGHRS, CDR2 YFSETQ. This CDR3 contains 16 residues. Trimming cost V 4 bases and J 5 bases, with 21 bases left between them. CDR3 DNA: TGCGCCAGCAGCCCCAGCGTAACCTTAGAACTGGAGACCCAGTACTTC. Protein: CASSPSVTLELETQYF.

The chain employs TRBV6-2 or TRBV6-3 and TRBJ1-1; tentatively, D is TRBD1 (5 bases). CDR1 and CDR2 from the germline V gene are MNHEY and SVGEGT. The V end lost 6 bases, the J end lost 0 bases, and 17 bases lay between the germline ends. The CDR3 has 16 amino acids. The CDR3 sequence: CASSPDLRVMNTEAFF. The CDR3 DNA sequence: TGTGCCAGCAGCCCAGACCTCAGGGTAATGAACACTGAAGCTTTCTTT.

The chain carries TRBV5-4 and TRBJ2-2; D is ambiguous. The germline gives CDR1 SGHNT, CDR2 YYREEE (reference sequence). The CDR3 totals 15 residues. The germline V and J ends were trimmed by 2 bases and 5 bases, with 13 bases remaining between them. The CDR3 region is CASSFGGPRTGELFF. The CDR3, as DNA: TGTGCCAGCAGCTTCGGCGGACCCAGAACCGGGGAGCTGTTTTTT.

The chain couples TRBV7-9 to TRBJ1-4; perhaps TRBD1 as D (6 bases). V lost 2 bases, J lost 6 bases, and 10 bases lay in between. This CDR3 is 14 amino acids long. Germline-derived CDR1 and CDR2 are SEHNR and FQNEAQ (reference sequence). The CDR3: CASSLWGPDEKLFF. The CDR3 DNA follows: TGTGCCAGCAGCTTATGGGGGCCGGATGAAAAACTGTTTTTT.